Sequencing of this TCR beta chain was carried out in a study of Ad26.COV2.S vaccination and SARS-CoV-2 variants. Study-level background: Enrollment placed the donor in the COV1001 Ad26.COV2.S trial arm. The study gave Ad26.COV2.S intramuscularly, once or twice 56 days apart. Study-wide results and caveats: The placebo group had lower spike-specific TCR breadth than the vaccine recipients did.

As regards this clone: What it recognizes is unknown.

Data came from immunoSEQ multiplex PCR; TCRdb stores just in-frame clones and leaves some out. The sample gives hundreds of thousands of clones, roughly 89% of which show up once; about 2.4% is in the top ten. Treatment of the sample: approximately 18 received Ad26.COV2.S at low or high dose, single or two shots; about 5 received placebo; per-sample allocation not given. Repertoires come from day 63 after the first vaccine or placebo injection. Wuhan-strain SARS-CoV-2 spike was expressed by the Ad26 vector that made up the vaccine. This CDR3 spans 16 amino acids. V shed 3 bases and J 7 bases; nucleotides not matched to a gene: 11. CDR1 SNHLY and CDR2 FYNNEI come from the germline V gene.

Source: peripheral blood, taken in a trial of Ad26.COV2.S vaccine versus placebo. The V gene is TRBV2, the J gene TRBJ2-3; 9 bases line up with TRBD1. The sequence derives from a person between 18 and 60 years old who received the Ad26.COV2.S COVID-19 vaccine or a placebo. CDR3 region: CASSDLTGGGGNTQYF. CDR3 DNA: TGTGCCAGCAGTGATCTTACAGGGGGCGGGGGAAATACGCAGTATTTT.